The rows below give T cell receptor beta chains drawn from one sample of a study of blood T cell repertoires in COVID-19. This table comes from immunoSEQ multiplex PCR, and its TCRdb copy is limited to in-frame clones, with some not included. This sample yields hundreds of thousands of clones, of which around nine tenths are seen a single time; approximately 0.77% belongs to the top ten. Sequences were obtained from peripheral blood. All receptors derive from a man aged 55 to 70 with COVID-19, enrolled during active disease. Both conserved end residues are part of each CDR3.

cdr3_length	v_call	j_call	cdr3_aa
16	TRBV7-9	TRBJ2-3	CASSLRGVGVTDTQYF
15	TRBV5-8	TRBJ2-1	CASSPGDRDGNEQFF
16	TRBV15	TRBJ2-2	CATSRLDRVGTGELFF
19	TRBV4-1	TRBJ2-2	CASSPLGGGRAGNTGELFF
16	TRBV7-8	TRBJ2-7	CASSFLAGEGNYEQYF
12	TRBV28	TRBJ2-7	CASSSHSYEQYF
14	TRBV6-1	TRBJ1-1	CASSDYRGLIWAFF
14	TRBV18	TRBJ1-2	CASSPLEGQGGYTF
15	TRBV5-4	TRBJ2-7	CASSLGLAGVYEQYF
14	TRBV10-3	TRBJ1-1	CAIRGTGRNTEAFF
15	TRBV28	TRBJ2-3	CASRGAQHRTDTQYF
13	TRBV29-1	TRBJ1-2	CSVEEWTGSGYTF
15	TRBV3-1/TRBV3-2	TRBJ1-5	CASSQAAGSHQPQHF
12	TRBV2	TRBJ2-7	CASSARPGEQYF
15	TRBV27	TRBJ2-1	CASSKGGAYYNEQFF
14	TRBV10-1	TRBJ1-1	CASSRTRGNTEAFF
15	TRBV24-1	TRBJ2-3	CATSDRTSITDTQYF
15	TRBV2	TRBJ1-5	CASSQQGASNQPQHF